The entry that follows covers one T cell receptor beta chain sequence. Source study methods: Using reference gene primer amplification, nucleated cell counts were estimated. The assay was immunoSEQ multiplex PCR, and TCRdb's table has in-frame clones only and misses some. V and J calls plus clone size are reproduced from that table; the DNA served to infer D and trimming. The table lists 200,000 to 250,000 clones, 86% of them singletons. This record comes from a study of blood T cell repertoires in COVID-19. The overall study: Acute-phase and convalescent COVID-19 samples originated in the United States, Italy and Spain.

Germline V gives CDR1 MNHEY, CDR2 SVGAGI. This CDR3 has 14 amino acids. V was pared by 7 bases and J by 3 bases, with 13 bases between. The sequenced material came from peripheral blood. The genes are TRBV6-5 and TRBJ1-3, with D perhaps matching TRBD1 (5 bases). The TCR sequence derives from a woman aged 45 to 65 with COVID-19, enrolled during active disease. The DNA for the CDR3 is TGTGCCAGCATGGAGGGGAGGGGTGGAAACACCATATATTTT. Translated, it gives CASMEGRGGNTIYF.